The 16 T cell receptor beta chains below come from one sample, sequenced in a study of cytomegalovirus exposure and HLA in healthy donors. The PCR made use of 60 Vbeta and 13 Jbeta primers. This table comes from immunoSEQ multiplex PCR, and its TCRdb copy is limited to in-frame clones, with some not included. The data hold about 170,000 clones, with around 80% observed a single time. Input material: PBMCs. The receptors here all came from a female donor in good health and CMV-seronegative.

The chain carries TRBV5-6 and TRBJ2-6, with a possible D match to TRBD2 (5 bases). Germline V gives CDR1 SGHDT, CDR2 YYEEEE. V was clipped by 5 bases and J by 0 bases, with 15 bases between them. The CDR3 is 17 amino acids. The CDR3: CASSPGLSSSGANVLTF. DNA of the CDR3: TGTGCCAGCAGTCCAGGACTTTCAAGCTCTGGGGCCAACGTCCTGACTTTC. Full variable domain (missing parts from reference TRBV5-6 and TRBJ2-6): DAGVTQSPTHLIKTRGQQVTLRCSPKSGHDTVSWYQQALGQGPQFIFQYYEEEERQRGNFPDRFSGHQFPNYSSELNVNALLLGDSALYLCASSPGLSSSGANVLTFGAGSRLTVL.

The gene calls are TRBV5-1 and TRBJ1-1; 7 nucleotides align to TRBD1. V gave up 1 base and J gave up 11 bases; unmatched junction bases: 14. The CDR3 runs to 15 residues. Per germline, CDR1 SGHRS and CDR2 YFSETQ. The DNA of the CDR3 is TGCGCCAGCAGCTTGAATCGACAGGGCCGCACGGTTGCTTTCTTT. Translation gives CASSLNRQGRTVAFF.

J is TRBJ2-7 and V is TRBV28; TRBD1 aligns across 9 bases. This CDR3 contains 13 residues. Germline V CDR1 and CDR2: MDHEN, SYDVKM. Trimming removed 8 bases from V and 4 bases from J; junction bases left unmatched: 6. For the CDR3, the DNA is TGTGCCAGCTCAGGACAGGGGAGGTACGAGCAGTACTTC. Protein sequence: CASSGQGRYEQYF.

The rearrangement uses TRBV10-3 and TRBJ1-3; possibly TRBD1 for D (5 bases). Germline V CDR1 and CDR2: ENHRY, SYGVKD. V was pared by 8 bases and J by 3 bases, with 20 bases between. The CDR3 length is 16 residues. In DNA, the CDR3 is TGTGCCATCTCGCCTGATACGGGGGTCTATGGAAACACCATATATTTT. Its protein is CAISPDTGVYGNTIYF.

This chain uses TRBV28 with TRBJ1-2, with D possibly matching TRBD1 (6 bases). Trimming cost V 2 bases and J 7 bases, with 14 bases left between them. This CDR3 has 14 amino acids. Germline V gene lookup returns CDR1 MDHEN and CDR2 SYDVKM. The CDR3 loop reads CASSLSQGQSGYTF. The CDR3 DNA reads TGTGCCAGCAGTTTAAGTCAGGGGCAAAGTGGCTACACCTTC.

The gene calls are TRBV5-4 and TRBJ2-5; 9 bases map to TRBD1. The CDR3 covers 15 residues. V was clipped by 3 bases and J by 3 bases; unmatched bases: 6. Looked up from germline, CDR1 is SGHNT and CDR2 is YYREEE (reference sequence). CDR3 protein: CASSWGQGEKETQYF. CDR3 sequence (DNA): TGTGCCAGCAGCTGGGGACAGGGAGAAAAAGAGACCCAGTACTTC.

A single count supports this clone. This chain uses TRBV6-5 with TRBJ2-4, with 7 nucleotides matching TRBD2. The CDR3 sequence is 15 residues long. Germline loops: CDR1 MNHEY, CDR2 SVGAGI. Trimming took 5 bases from V and 0 from J; bases not matched to a gene: 4. The CDR3 sequence: CASSPGGIAKNIQYF. The DNA of the CDR3 is TGTGCCAGCAGTCCCGGGGGGATAGCCAAAAACATTCAGTACTTC.

This chain connects TRBV6-1 to TRBJ2-1; possible D gene TRBD2, 6 bases. CDR1 is MNHNS, CDR2 SASEGT, per germline. The CDR3 covers 15 residues. Trimming cost V 2 bases and J 6 bases, with 14 bases left between them. For the CDR3, the DNA is TGTGCCAGCAGTGAAACCGGGGGTCTCGGCAATGAGCAGTTCTTC. Translating it yields CASSETGGLGNEQFF.

The chain joins TRBV27 to TRBJ1-2; 8 bases match TRBD1. V was pared by 3 bases and J by 8 bases, with 8 bases of the junction left unmatched. Germline CDR1 and CDR2: MNHEY and SMNVEV (reference sequence). This CDR3 has 14 amino acids. CDR3 DNA: TGTGCCAGCAGTTTCCTCGGACAGGGAGTAGGCTACACCTTC. Its protein product is CASSFLGQGVGYTF.

V and J are TRBV5-6 and TRBJ2-3; TRBD1 matches 9 bases. V was clipped by 4 bases and J by 1 base; unmatched bases: 7. The CDR3 has 16 amino acids. Germline CDR1 and CDR2: SGHDT and YYEEEE. The CDR3 spells CASSIQTGGGTDTQYF. In DNA, the CDR3 is TGTGCCAGCAGCATCCAAACAGGGGGCGGCACAGATACGCAGTATTTT.

The rearrangement links TRBV5-1 to TRBJ2-3, with D unresolved. Germline V CDR1 and CDR2: SGHRS, YFSETQ. Trimming cost V 3 bases and J 0 bases, with 11 bases left between them. The CDR3 runs 15 residues. CDR3 loop: CASSSLPTSTDTQYF. The CDR3 DNA is TGCGCCAGCAGCTCGTTGCCCACTAGCACAGATACGCAGTATTTT.

The rearrangement links TRBV9 to TRBJ2-1, with 7 nucleotides matching TRBD1. Germline CDR1 reads SGDLS; CDR2 reads YYNGEE. The CDR3 runs 15 residues. The V and J ends lost 4 bases and 2 bases, in that order; junction bases with no gene match: 6. The CDR3 nucleotides read TGTGCCAGCAGCCCTCGACAGGGCGCCTACAATGAGCAGTTCTTC. Translation gives CASSPRQGAYNEQFF.

This clone was recorded once. The chain links TRBV27 to TRBJ1-2; D is undetermined. CDR1 is MNHEY and CDR2 is SMNVEV in the germline V gene (reference sequence). The CDR3 runs to 11 residues. V lost 6 bases to trimming and J lost 3 bases, with 5 bases between them. The CDR3 loop is CASRSYYGYTF. CDR3 DNA: TGTGCCAGCAGGAGCTACTATGGCTACACCTTC.

The rearrangement uses TRBV2 and TRBJ2-2; 10 bases agree with TRBD2. Germline CDR1 SNHLY, CDR2 FYNNEI. V shed 6 bases and J 4 bases; nucleotides not matched to a gene: 11. This CDR3 comprises 17 residues. CDR3 bases: TGTGCCAGCAGGAGGGGAGCGGGAGGGCCACTCACCGGGGAGCTGTTTTTT. Its protein product is CASRRGAGGPLTGELFF.

The J gene is TRBJ2-5, the V gene TRBV5-6, with D tentatively TRBD1 (6 bases). In germline, CDR1 is SGHDT, CDR2 YYEEEE. CDR3 length: 12 amino acids. Trimming cost V 1 base and J 5 bases, with 6 bases left between them. Written as DNA, the CDR3 is TGTGCCAGCAGCTTGAGGGGGGAGACCCAGTACTTC. Translation gives CASSLRGETQYF.

This chain links TRBV2 with TRBJ1-2, with 8 bases identical to TRBD1. Losses at the gene ends were 7 bases for V and 6 bases for J; bases not matched to a gene: 1. CDR3 length equals 11 residues. Germline V CDR1 and CDR2: SNHLY, FYNNEI. CDR3 in DNA: TGTGCCAGCACGACAGGGGATGGCTACACCTTC. Its protein product is CASTTGDGYTF.